The rows below give T cell receptor beta chains drawn from one sample of a study of T cells in Graves' hyperthyroidism and ophthalmopathy. Each CDR3 protein gets one entry after TCRdb re-called the multiplex PCR reads with MiXCR. This table has more than 550,000 distinct CDR3 sequences, 40% to 55% appearing once. What was sequenced was peripheral blood or thyroid tissue (not recorded which). Receptor source: an adult man with Graves' disease, either hyperthyroidism or ophthalmopathy (not recorded which). The CDR3 runs from the conserved cysteine through the conserved F or W. Fields, in order: J gene, D gene, V gene, clone size, CDR3 protein, CDR3 DNA. The D gene is left open where the match is weak. Not every row has a clone size; where given, it reads once, few, many or a size class.

J: TRBJ1-6; D: NA; V: TRBV5-1; size: many; CDR3: CASSREDTSNSPLHF; DNA: TGCGCCAGCAGCCGCGAGGACACATCTAATTCACCCCTCCACTTT
J: TRBJ1-3; D: NA; V: TRBV7-9; size: few; CDR3: CASSSHPTGSSGNTIYF; DNA: TGTGCCAGCAGCTCTCATCCAACAGGGAGCTCTGGAAACACCATATATTTT
J: TRBJ1-1; D: NA; V: TRBV7-9; size: few; CDR3: CASSLEQPGDTEAFF; DNA: TGTGCCAGCAGCTTGGAGCAGCCCGGGGACACTGAAGCTTTCTTT
J: TRBJ2-7; D: NA; V: TRBV25-1; size: NA; CDR3: CASSLSIGVNEQYF; DNA: TGTGCCAGCAGTTTATCGATCGGGGTGAACGAGCAGTACTTC
J: TRBJ1-2; D: NA; V: TRBV7-8; size: NA; CDR3: CASSKGEGRSYGYTF; DNA: TGTGCCAGCAGCAAAGGAGAGGGTCGGAGCTATGGCTACACCTTC
J: TRBJ2-5; D: TRBD2; V: TRBV6-6; size: NA; CDR3: CASSYSASGRYQETQYF; DNA: TGTGCCAGCAGTTACTCGGCTAGCGGGAGGTACCAAGAGACCCAGTACTTC
J: TRBJ1-2; D: NA; V: TRBV10-2; size: NA; CDR3: CASNGLAGMGYTF; DNA: TGCGCCAGCAATGGGTTGGCAGGGATGGGCTACACCTTC
J: TRBJ2-7; D: NA; V: TRBV20-1; size: many; CDR3: CSASWEDEQYF; DNA: TGCAGTGCTAGCTGGGAGGATGAGCAGTACTTC
J: TRBJ1-1; D: NA; V: TRBV11-2; size: few; CDR3: CASGWGRDTEAFF; DNA: TGTGCCAGCGGCTGGGGTCGGGATACTGAAGCTTTCTTT
J: TRBJ1-2; D: NA; V: TRBV29-1; size: many; CDR3: CSVEDFGDGYGYTF; DNA: TGCAGCGTTGAAGATTTTGGGGATGGCTATGGCTACACCTTC
J: TRBJ2-2; D: NA; V: TRBV7-2; size: many; CDR3: CASSLGQTTGELFF; DNA: TGTGCCAGCAGCTTAGGACAGACCACCGGGGAGCTGTTTTTT
J: TRBJ2-5; D: NA; V: TRBV19; size: NA; CDR3: CASSIAGGRETQYF; DNA: TGTGCCAGTAGTATAGCGGGGGGCAGGGAGACCCAGTACTTC
J: TRBJ2-6; D: TRBD2; V: TRBV20-1; size: NA; CDR3: CSARAMGGMANVLTF; DNA: TGCAGTGCTAGGGCCATGGGGGGGATGGCAAACGTCCTGACTTTC
J: TRBJ2-7; D: TRBD2; V: TRBV7-2; size: few; CDR3: CASSLRGAGGTYEQYF; DNA: TGTGCCAGCAGCCTGCGAGGAGCGGGAGGTACTTACGAGCAGTACTTC
J: TRBJ2-7; D: TRBD2; V: TRBV20-1; size: NA; CDR3: CSAGGVYWREGGSYEQYF; DNA: TGCAGTGCTGGAGGGGTTTACTGGCGGGAGGGCGGTTCCTACGAGCAGTACTTC
J: TRBJ1-4; D: NA; V: TRBV7-9; size: many; CDR3: CASSFGMEKLFF; DNA: TGTGCCAGCAGCTTTGGAATGGAAAAACTGTTTTTT
J: TRBJ2-2; D: TRBD2; V: TRBV5-1; size: NA; CDR3: CASSTSGRNAGELFF; DNA: TGCGCCAGCAGCACCAGCGGGAGAAACGCCGGGGAGCTGTTTTTT
J: TRBJ1-1; D: TRBD1; V: TRBV29-1; size: NA; CDR3: CSAMPKQGVHTEAFF; DNA: TGCAGTGCTATGCCCAAACAGGGGGTACACACTGAAGCTTTCTTT
J: TRBJ2-2; D: NA; V: TRBV2; size: few; CDR3: CASSDGRGAPTGELFF; DNA: TGTGCCAGCAGTGATGGAAGGGGCGCCCCAACCGGGGAGCTGTTTTTT
J: TRBJ2-7; D: NA; V: TRBV7-2; size: many; CDR3: CASSLGRNYEQYF; DNA: TGTGCCAGCAGCTTAGGACGGAACTACGAGCAGTACTTC
J: TRBJ1-5; D: NA; V: TRBV6-5; size: many; CDR3: CASSGAQGGPQHF; DNA: TGTGCCAGCAGTGGAGCCCAGGGAGGGCCCCAGCATTTT
J: TRBJ1-5; D: TRBD1; V: TRBV15; size: many; CDR3: CATSRDRDQPQHF; DNA: TGTGCCACCAGCAGGGACAGGGACCAGCCCCAGCATTTT
J: TRBJ2-7; D: NA; V: TRBV29-1; size: once; CDR3: CSVEERTSPYGEQYF; DNA: TGCAGCGTTGAGGAGCGCACCTCCCCGTATGGCGAGCAGTACTTC
J: TRBJ2-5; D: TRBD1; V: TRBV10-3; size: NA; CDR3: CATSDPGQASQYF; DNA: TGTGCCACCAGTGATCCGGGACAGGCTTCTCAGTACTTC
J: TRBJ1-3; D: NA; V: TRBV7-8; size: NA; CDR3: CASSAWDTIYF; DNA: TGTGCCAGCAGCGCGTGGGACACCATATATTTT
J: TRBJ1-2; D: TRBD1; V: TRBV6-5; size: NA; CDR3: CASRYTAKQGSGYTF; DNA: TGTGCCAGCAGGTACACCGCAAAACAGGGGAGTGGCTACACCTTC
J: TRBJ1-5; D: NA; V: TRBV7-2; size: NA; CDR3: CASSSWDSNQPQHF; DNA: TGTGCCAGCTCAAGTTGGGATAGCAATCAGCCCCAGCATTTT
J: TRBJ2-5; D: NA; V: TRBV20-1; size: few; CDR3: CSATGAHQETQYF; DNA: TGCAGTGCAACCGGGGCCCACCAAGAGACCCAGTACTTC
J: TRBJ2-7; D: NA; V: TRBV5-1; size: few; CDR3: CASSLTGISYEQYF; DNA: TGCGCCAGCAGCCTGACAGGAATCTCCTACGAGCAGTACTTC
J: TRBJ1-2; D: TRBD1; V: TRBV7-3; size: NA; CDR3: CASSPGQEGVYGYTF; DNA: TGTGCCAGCTCACCAGGACAGGAGGGCGTCTATGGCTACACCTTC
J: TRBJ1-5; D: NA; V: TRBV7-8; size: NA; CDR3: CASSLVGRGYSNQPQHF; DNA: TGTGCCAGCAGCTTAGTGGGGCGGGGGTATAGCAATCAGCCCCAGCATTTT
J: TRBJ1-6; D: NA; V: TRBV7-8; size: NA; CDR3: CASSLPETDNSPLHF; DNA: TGTGCCAGCAGCTTACCGGAGACAGACAATTCACCCCTCCACTTT